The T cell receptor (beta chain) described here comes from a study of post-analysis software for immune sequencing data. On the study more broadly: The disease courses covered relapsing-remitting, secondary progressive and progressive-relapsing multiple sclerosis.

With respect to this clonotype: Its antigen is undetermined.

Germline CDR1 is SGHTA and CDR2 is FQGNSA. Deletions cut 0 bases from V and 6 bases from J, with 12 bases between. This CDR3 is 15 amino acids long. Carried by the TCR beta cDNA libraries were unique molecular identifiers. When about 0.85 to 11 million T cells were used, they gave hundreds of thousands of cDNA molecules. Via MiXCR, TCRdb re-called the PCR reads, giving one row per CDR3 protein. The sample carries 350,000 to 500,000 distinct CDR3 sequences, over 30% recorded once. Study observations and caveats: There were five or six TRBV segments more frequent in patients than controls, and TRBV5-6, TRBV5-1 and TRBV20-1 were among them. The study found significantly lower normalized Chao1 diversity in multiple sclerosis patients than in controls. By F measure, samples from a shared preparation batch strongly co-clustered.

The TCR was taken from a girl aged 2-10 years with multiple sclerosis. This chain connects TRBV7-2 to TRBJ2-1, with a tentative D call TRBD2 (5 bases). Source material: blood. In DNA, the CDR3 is TGTGCCAGCAGCTTAGCGACCCCCGGAGGCAATGAGCAGTTCTTC. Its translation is CASSLATPGGNEQFF.